The 10 T cell receptor beta chains given below trace back to one sample, sequenced in a study of control samples from healthy donors and cancer patients. The table came from immunoSEQ multiplex PCR; TCRdb's copy has only in-frame clones and leaves some out. The table has 29,000 or so clones, 70% to 90% seen once. Input material: formalin-fixed, paraffin-embedded tissue. The source is a female donor with melanoma.

The genes are TRBV19 and TRBJ2-7; TRBD2 aligns across 7 bases. Looked up from germline, CDR1 is LNHDA and CDR2 is SQIVND (reference sequence). Trimming removed 6 bases from V and 3 bases from J; junction bases left unmatched: 5. The CDR3 length is 13 residues. CDR3 sequence: CASRKGLNYEQYF. Written as DNA, the CDR3 is TGTGCCAGTAGAAAGGGACTAAACTACGAGCAGTACTTC.

The gene calls are TRBV12-3 or TRBV12-4 and TRBJ2-1, with D possibly TRBD2 on 6 matching bases. The CDR3 spans 13 residues. V was shortened by 8 bases and J by 2 bases, with 10 bases between the two germline ends. The CDR3 region has the DNA TGTGCCAGCTCCCGCGGGACCTACAATGAGCAGTTCTTC. Translating gives CASSRGTYNEQFF.

This chain connects TRBV6-5 to TRBJ1-4; possibly TRBD1 for D (5 bases). Germline CDR1 is MNHEY and CDR2 is SVGAGI. This CDR3 contains 15 residues. Trimming left V 5 bases short and J 8 bases short, with 18 bases between. The CDR3 nucleotides read TGTGCCAGCAGTATAGCCCGGGGGATCGCCGAAAAACTGTTTTTT. Translating it yields CASSIARGIAEKLFF.

The rearrangement links TRBV6-5 to TRBJ1-1; tentative D call: TRBD1 (5 bases). There are 14 residues in the CDR3. Germline assignment: CDR1 MNHEY and CDR2 SVGAGI. Trimming pared 5 bases from V and 0 bases from J, leaving 10 bases between. The CDR3 nucleotides read TGTGCCAGCAGTCGGGGACGGTTGAACACTGAAGCTTTCTTT. Its protein is CASSRGRLNTEAFF.

This clone was seen more than once but under ten times. This chain uses TRBV3-1 (or the pseudogene TRBV3-2) with TRBJ2-3; D call uncertain. V shed 7 bases and J shed 0 bases, with 14 bases lying between them. CDR1 and CDR2 (germline): LGHDT, YNNKEL (reference sequence). CDR3 size: 15 residues. The CDR3 region is CASNPGPSSTDTQYF. The DNA for the CDR3 is TGTGCCAGCAACCCCGGGCCGTCTAGCACAGATACGCAGTATTTT.

Worth noting for this clone: Within the sample, other DNA sequences also encode this same CDR3. The V call is TRBV6-6, the J call TRBJ2-7; tentative D call: TRBD1 (6 bases). CDR3 length equals 16 residues. CDR1 is MNHNY, CDR2 SVGAGI, per germline (reference sequence). V lost 5 bases, J lost 2 bases, and 19 bases lay in between. CDR3 loop: CASSPFARTVPYEQYF. The CDR3 DNA reads as TGTGCCAGCAGTCCTTTCGCTCGGACAGTCCCCTACGAGCAGTACTTC.

V gene TRBV14 combines with J gene TRBJ1-1; possible D gene TRBD1, 5 bases. In germline, CDR1 is SGHDN, CDR2 FVKESK. V was cut by 0 bases and J by 3 bases, with 11 bases left in between. This CDR3 comprises 15 residues. The CDR3 spells CASSQDKWGDTEAFF. DNA of the CDR3: TGTGCCAGCAGCCAAGATAAGTGGGGGGACACTGAAGCTTTCTTT.

This chain joins TRBV2 and TRBJ1-2; D perhaps matches TRBD1 (5 bases). Germline CDR1 and CDR2: SNHLY and FYNNEI. Trimming cost V 6 bases and J 3 bases, with 11 bases left between them. The CDR3 is 13 amino acids. CDR3 nucleotides: TGTGCCAGCAGCAGGGAGGAGGACTATGGCTACACCTTC. It translates to CASSREEDYGYTF.

V is TRBV3-1 (or the pseudogene TRBV3-2) and J is TRBJ2-1, with D perhaps TRBD1 or TRBD2 (5 bases each). Trimming removed 6 bases from V and 9 bases from J, with 24 bases in between. Germline V gives CDR1 LGHDT, CDR2 YNNKEL (reference sequence). The length of the CDR3 is 16 residues. The CDR3 nucleotides read TGTGCCAGCAGGGCCGGGGCCAGTCTCCGCGAGGGTGAGCAGTTCTTC. This gives the protein CASRAGASLREGEQFF.

The rearrangement joins TRBV7-9 to TRBJ1-1, with D hard to call. With 5 bases removed from V and 7 bases from J, the gap between germline ends came to 11 bases. CDR1 SEHNR and CDR2 FQNEAQ come from the germline V gene (reference sequence). The CDR3 runs 12 residues. The CDR3 here is CASSPRTLEAFF. The CDR3 DNA follows: TGTGCCAGCAGCCCGCGGACTCTTGAAGCTTTCTTT. The entire variable domain, with the rest obtained from reference TRBV7-9 and TRBJ1-1, is as follows: DTGVSQNPRHKITKRGQNVTFRCDPISEHNRLYWYRQTLGQGPEFLTYFQNEAQLEKSRLLSDRFSAERPKGSFSTLEIQRTEQGDSAMYLCASSPRTLEAFFGQGTRLTVV.